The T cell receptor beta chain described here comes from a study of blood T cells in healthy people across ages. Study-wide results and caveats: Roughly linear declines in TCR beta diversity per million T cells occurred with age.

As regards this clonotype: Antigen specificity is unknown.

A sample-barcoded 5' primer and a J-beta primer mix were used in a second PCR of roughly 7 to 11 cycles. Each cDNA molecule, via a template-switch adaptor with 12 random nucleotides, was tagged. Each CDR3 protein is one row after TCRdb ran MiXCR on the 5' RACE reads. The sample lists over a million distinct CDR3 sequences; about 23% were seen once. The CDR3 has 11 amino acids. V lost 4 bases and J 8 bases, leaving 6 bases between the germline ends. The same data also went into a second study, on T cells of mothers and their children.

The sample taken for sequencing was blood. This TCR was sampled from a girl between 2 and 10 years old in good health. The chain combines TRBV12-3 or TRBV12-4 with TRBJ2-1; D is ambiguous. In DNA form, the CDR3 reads TGTGCCAGCAGTTCACGGCATGAGCAGTTCTTC. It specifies CASSSRHEQFF.